The 10 T cell receptor beta chains below all came from one sample that was sequenced in a study of OX40 agonist ivuxolimab in advanced cancers. The table came from immunoSEQ multiplex PCR; TCRdb's copy has only in-frame clones and leaves some out. The data contain 55,000 to 75,000 clones, roughly four fifths of them seen just once; the ten biggest clones take up 5%. The specimen was CD4+ or CD8+ T cells sorted from blood, collected in a trial of the OX40 agonist ivuxolimab. These receptor sequences come from an adult with an advanced solid tumor such as melanoma, head and neck, liver or kidney cancer.

The rearrangement links TRBV5-6 to TRBJ1-5; weak D call: TRBD1 (5 bases). The CDR3 loop spans 16 amino acids. V lost 4 bases and J 6 bases, leaving 20 bases between the germline ends. In germline, CDR1 is SGHDT, CDR2 YYEEEE. Here the CDR3 reads CASSRGPTGGAQPQHF. CDR3 sequence (DNA): TGTGCCAGCAGCCGTGGCCCTACGGGGGGAGCTCAGCCCCAGCATTTT.

This sequence joins TRBV11-3 and TRBJ1-6; D is undetermined. Trimming took 3 bases from V and 0 from J, leaving 12 bases between them. CDR1 SGHNT and CDR2 YENEEA come from the germline V gene. This CDR3 spans 17 amino acids. The CDR3 protein is CASSFTTGSSYNSPLHF. CDR3 in DNA: TGTGCCAGCAGCTTCACAACGGGGAGCTCCTATAATTCACCCCTCCACTTT.

This clone was observed a few times. V and J are TRBV7-9 and TRBJ1-6; D might be TRBD1 (5 bases). The V gene lost 5 bases and the J gene lost 7 bases, with 12 bases spanning the gap. CDR1 is SEHNR and CDR2 is FQNEAQ in the germline V gene (reference sequence). The CDR3 has 14 residues. The CDR3 region is CASSRDRPNSPLHF. The CDR3 DNA is TGTGCCAGCAGCCGGGACCGACCGAATTCACCCCTCCACTTT.

V usage is TRBV18 and J usage is TRBJ1-2; 8 bases agree with TRBD1. The CDR3 has 16 residues. Losses at the gene ends were 6 bases for V and 0 bases for J; bases not matched to a gene: 9. CDR1 KGHSH and CDR2 LQKENI come from the germline V gene. The CDR3 sequence: CASSDLAGGTNYGYTF. CDR3 sequence (DNA): TGTGCCAGCTCCGACTTAGCAGGGGGCACTAACTATGGCTACACCTTC.

The rearrangement joins TRBV4-2 to TRBJ1-3; tentative D call: TRBD1 (5 bases). V was trimmed by 1 base and J by 5 bases, leaving 15 bases between them. Germline V gives CDR1 LGHNA, CDR2 YNFKEQ. This CDR3 is 16 amino acids long. As DNA, the CDR3 is TGTGCCAGCAGCCAAGGAGGGGTGGGGGTACGAAACACCATATATTTT. This sequence encodes CASSQGGVGVRNTIYF.

The genes are TRBV25-1 and TRBJ2-2; 8 nucleotides line up with TRBD1. The CDR3 is made up of 15 amino acids. Germline loops: CDR1 MGHDK, CDR2 SYGVNS. J gave up 6 bases and V 7 bases, and 10 bases lay outside the gene matches. CDR3 nucleotides: TGTGCCAGCACCCCCCGACAGGGGTGGGCCGGGGAGCTGTTTTTT. Translating gives CASTPRQGWAGELFF.

The V call is TRBV2, the J call TRBJ2-5, with D possibly being TRBD1 or TRBD2 (5 bases each). The CDR3 is 14 amino acids. In germline, CDR1 is SNHLY, CDR2 FYNNEI. V dropped 7 bases and J dropped 1 base, with 13 bases sitting between them. CDR3 nucleotides: TGTGCCAGCATGGGTTACGGGACCCAAGAGACCCAGTACTTC. Translating it yields CASMGYGTQETQYF.

The chain employs TRBV19 and TRBJ1-2, with D maybe TRBD1 (5 bases). Trimming cost V 3 bases and J 6 bases, with 14 bases left between them. CDR1 is LNHDA, CDR2 SQIVND, per germline (reference sequence). The CDR3 extends over 14 amino acids. The CDR3 sequence: CASSIDRGRDGYTF. The DNA of the CDR3 is TGTGCCAGTAGTATCGACAGAGGGCGAGATGGCTACACCTTC.

The J gene is TRBJ2-7, the V gene TRBV2; D assignment may be TRBD1 or TRBD2 (5 bases each). V lost 8 bases, J lost 4 bases, and 21 bases lay in between. The length of the CDR3 is 15 residues. Germline V gene sequence: CDR1 SNHLY, CDR2 FYNNEI. As DNA, the CDR3 is TGTGCCAGCGCCGAGGGGCAGGCCGCGTGGTACGAGCAGTACTTC. Translation: CASAEGQAAWYEQYF.

About this clone: A read error may be the cause here, since a much bigger clone is one base away. Other DNA sequences from this sample encode an identical CDR3 as well. The V and J genes are TRBV9 and TRBJ1-4; D unclear. Germline CDR1 reads SGDLS; CDR2 reads YYNGEE. V was trimmed by 3 bases and J by 6 bases, leaving 12 bases between them. The CDR3 is 14 amino acids. The CDR3 is CASSAGSFDEKLFF. DNA of the CDR3: TGTGCCAGCAGCGCAGGAAGTTTCGATGAAAAACTGTTTTTT.